Listed below are T cell receptor beta chains from one sample, sequenced in a study of sequential checkpoint blockade in melanoma. Here immunoSEQ multiplex PCR was the method, and the copy in TCRdb shows in-frame clones only, minus some. This sample has fewer than 45,000 clones, with more than 80% found just once. The sequences come from CD8+ T cells sorted from blood (inferred from file names), collected from a patient given nivolumab and ipilimumab in sequence. The receptors originated from a human donor with melanoma. Both conserved end residues are part of each CDR3. D genes are given only for firm matches. Clone sizes are given selectively: once, few, many, or a class where the clone is expanded.

D,J,size,V,CDR3,DNA
TRBD1,TRBJ2-3,.,TRBV11-2,CASSSGQGLDTQYF,TGTGCCAGCAGCTCCGGACAGGGGCTCGATACGCAGTATTTT
.,TRBJ1-2,.,TRBV9,CASSAVLNYGYTF,TGTGCCAGCAGCGCCGTTTTAAACTATGGCTACACCTTC
.,TRBJ2-1,.,TRBV18,CASSPKARDAGAIDNEQFF,TGTGCCAGCTCACCAAAGGCTCGGGACGCAGGGGCTATAGACAATGAGCAGTTCTTC
.,TRBJ1-2,.,TRBV4-1,CASSQDPGANYGYTF,TGCGCCAGCAGCCAAGATCCGGGGGCTAACTATGGCTACACCTTC
TRBD2,TRBJ2-1,.,TRBV19,CASSIAGGGYNEQFF,TGTGCCAGTAGTATAGCGGGAGGGGGGTACAATGAGCAGTTCTTC
.,TRBJ2-5,once,TRBV1,CTSSQDIEGGPETQYF,TGCACCAGCAGCCAAGATATTGAGGGAGGGCCCGAGACCCAGTACTTC
TRBD1,TRBJ2-5,.,TRBV9,CASSVGTGGPETQYF,TGTGCCAGCAGCGTCGGGACAGGGGGCCCAGAGACCCAGTACTTC
TRBD1,TRBJ2-6,.,TRBV27,CASSLWTGPISGANVLTF,TGTGCCAGCAGTTTGTGGACAGGGCCAATCTCTGGGGCCAACGTCCTGACTTTC
TRBD1,TRBJ2-7,.,TRBV2,CASSDLDREVYEQYF,TGTGCCAGCAGTGATTTGGACAGGGAGGTTTACGAGCAGTACTTC
.,TRBJ2-1,.,TRBV2,CASSEEEGKVSYNEQFF,TGTGCCAGCAGTGAAGAGGAGGGGAAAGTCTCCTACAATGAGCAGTTCTTC
TRBD1,TRBJ1-2,.,TRBV6-5,CASSKGTGVGYTF,TGTGCCAGCAGTAAAGGGACAGGGGTTGGCTACACCTTC
.,TRBJ2-7,.,TRBV29-1,CSVVTGNSYEQYF,TGCAGCGTCGTGACAGGTAACTCCTACGAGCAGTACTTC
TRBD1,TRBJ2-7,.,TRBV28,CASSEPGQGYEQYF,TGTGCCAGCAGTGAACCGGGACAGGGCTACGAGCAGTACTTC
.,TRBJ1-2,.,TRBV5-1,CASSLEQAQFYGYTF,TGCGCCAGCAGCTTGGAACAGGCGCAGTTCTATGGCTACACCTTC
.,TRBJ2-1,.,TRBV12-2,CASRLGSSGSNHEQFF,TGTGCAAGTCGCTTAGGGTCTAGCGGTAGTAACCATGAGCAGTTCTTC
TRBD1,TRBJ2-7,.,TRBV4-1,CASSQKKDRGNEQYF,TGCGCCAGCAGCCAAAAAAAAGACAGGGGCAACGAGCAGTACTTC
TRBD2,TRBJ2-7,.,TRBV6-5,CASSYSSREDLYEQYF,TGTGCCAGCAGTTACTCTTCACGGGAGGACCTGTACGAGCAGTACTTC
.,TRBJ2-5,.,TRBV6-5,CASSYRRGETQYF,TGTGCCAGCAGTTACCGGAGGGGAGAGACCCAGTACTTC
.,TRBJ2-7,.,TRBV27,CASSPRDSPYEQYF,TGTGCCAGCAGCCCACGGGACTCTCCCTACGAGCAGTACTTC
.,TRBJ1-1,.,TRBV19,CASSRGERAFF,TGTGCCAGTAGTAGGGGCGAACGAGCTTTCTTT
TRBD1,TRBJ1-2,.,TRBV29-1,CSADRGPGYGYTF,TGCAGCGCTGACAGGGGGCCAGGCTATGGCTACACCTTC
TRBD2,TRBJ2-2,few,TRBV6-1,CASSELAGGNTGELFF,TGTGCCAGCAGTGAACTAGCGGGAGGGAACACCGGGGAGCTGTTTTTT
TRBD2,TRBJ2-1,.,TRBV7-6,CASSLYGLAGDEQFF,TGTGCCAGCAGCTTATATGGACTAGCGGGAGATGAGCAGTTCTTC
.,TRBJ2-1,once,TRBV7-9,CASRPQLGPNEQFF,TGTGCCAGCAGACCCCAACTAGGCCCCAATGAGCAGTTCTTC
TRBD1,TRBJ2-1,.,TRBV2,CASSEDRGWNEQFF,TGTGCCAGCAGTGAGGACAGGGGATGGAATGAGCAGTTCTTC
TRBD1,TRBJ1-1,.,TRBV28,CASSSPKYRGQGNTEAFF,TGTGCCAGCAGTTCGCCGAAATACAGGGGGCAGGGGAACACTGAAGCTTTCTTT
TRBD1,TRBJ1-2,.,TRBV19,CASGTVGTATDYGYTF,TGTGCCAGTGGGACGGTCGGGACAGCTACTGACTATGGCTACACCTTC
TRBD2,TRBJ2-3,.,TRBV7-9,CASSGTRGSVTDTQYF,TGTGCCAGCAGCGGTACCCGCGGGAGCGTCACAGATACGCAGTATTTT
TRBD1,TRBJ1-2,.,TRBV6-5,CASSYGQGNGYTF,TGTGCCAGCAGTTACGGACAGGGGAACGGCTACACCTTC
.,TRBJ2-5,.,TRBV4-1,CASSQVGQQETQYF,TGCGCCAGCAGCCAAGTTGGACAGCAAGAGACCCAGTACTTC
.,TRBJ2-7,.,TRBV27,CASSDTVNSYEQYF,TGTGCCAGCAGTGACACAGTCAACTCCTACGAGCAGTACTTC
.,TRBJ2-7,.,TRBV28,CASSLGAGQKLSYEQYF,TGTGCCAGCAGTTTAGGGGCGGGACAGAAATTATCCTACGAGCAGTACTTC
TRBD1,TRBJ1-4,.,TRBV4-1,CASSLRGTENEKLFF,TGCGCCAGCAGCCTTCGCGGGACAGAAAATGAAAAACTGTTTTTT
TRBD2,TRBJ2-5,.,TRBV7-7,CASSSRGNKETQYF,TGTGCCAGCAGCTCGCGGGGGAATAAAGAGACCCAGTACTTC
TRBD1,TRBJ2-3,.,TRBV27,CASGLLRDRGTDTQYF,TGTGCCAGCGGATTACTAAGGGACAGGGGTACAGATACGCAGTATTTT
.,TRBJ2-7,.,TRBV9,CASSQAGGQALYEQYF,TGTGCCAGCAGCCAAGCCGGGGGGCAGGCCCTCTACGAGCAGTACTTC
.,TRBJ2-1,.,TRBV5-1,CASSLARGSYNEQFF,TGCGCCAGCAGCTTGGCCCGCGGCAGTTACAATGAGCAGTTCTTC
TRBD1,TRBJ1-1,.,TRBV25-1,CASSPGQGNTEAFF,TGTGCCAGCAGCCCGGGACAGGGAAACACTGAAGCTTTCTTT
.,TRBJ1-5,.,TRBV19,CASRPSGNQPQHF,TGTGCCAGTAGGCCATCAGGAAATCAGCCCCAGCATTTT
.,TRBJ2-1,.,TRBV6-5,CASSLLGNEQFF,TGTGCCAGCAGCCTCCTCGGGAATGAGCAGTTCTTC
.,TRBJ1-4,.,TRBV9,CASSVGEVGEKLFF,TGTGCCAGCAGCGTAGGAGAGGTCGGGGAAAAACTGTTTTTT
TRBD1,TRBJ2-5,.,TRBV7-9,CASSGWDRPETQYF,TGTGCCAGCAGCGGGTGGGACAGACCAGAGACCCAGTACTTC
TRBD2,TRBJ2-5,few,TRBV6-5,CASTWGGLAGETQYF,TGTGCCAGCACCTGGGGGGGACTAGCCGGGGAGACCCAGTACTTC
TRBD2,TRBJ2-7,.,TRBV5-4,CASSLGVLAGDEQYF,TGTGCCAGCAGCTTGGGGGTTCTAGCGGGAGACGAGCAGTACTTC
.,TRBJ2-1,.,TRBV11-2,CASSLTGAEQFF,TGTGCCAGCAGCCTCACGGGAGCTGAGCAGTTCTTC
.,TRBJ2-3,few,TRBV9,CASSVEGGIGSDTQYF,TGTGCCAGCAGCGTAGAGGGGGGGATAGGTTCAGATACGCAGTATTTT
.,TRBJ2-7,few,TRBV19,CASSPPGLEYYEQYF,TGTGCCAGTAGTCCCCCCGGACTGGAGTACTACGAGCAGTACTTC
.,TRBJ1-2,.,TRBV5-4,CASSGGRSPYGYTF,TGTGCCAGCAGCGGGGGCCGCAGCCCCTATGGCTACACCTTC
.,TRBJ2-1,.,TRBV19,CASSIAAGLYNEQFF,TGTGCCAGTAGTATAGCGGCAGGGCTCTACAATGAGCAGTTCTTC